The clone carrying this T cell receptor beta chain was seen at least ten times. From about 19-30 mg of unsorted bulk tissue, DNA and RNA were co-extracted together. All tumor specimens exceeded 80% viable tumor cells. The record originates from a study of tumor-infiltrating lymphocytes in primary liver carcinoma. Study-level information: Measuring 4.2 to 10 cm across, the tumors were staged as T1-T3 N0M0.

Germline V gene lookup returns CDR1 SGHTA and CDR2 FQGNSA. The length of the CDR3 is 12 residues. The germline V and J ends were trimmed by 3 bases and 5 bases, with 8 bases remaining between them. TCR beta cDNA was prepared out of around 460 ng total RNA by means of a constant-region primer. It was through three nested multiplex PCR rounds of slightly modified ARM-PCR that TCR beta libraries arose. The first two PCR rounds used TRBV1-TRBV30 forward primers with a C-beta reverse primer, about 10 cycles each. Using its own MiXCR run on the multiplex PCR reads, TCRdb lists one record per CDR3 protein. The sample has under 85,000 distinct CDR3 sequences, roughly 72% seen once.

The source material was liver tumor tissue from sampling region 1. Subset reported: tumor region T1, superior pole. The source of this sequence is a man aged 40-49 years with primary liver carcinoma and hepatitis B virus infection. This chain connects TRBV7-2 to TRBJ2-7; D gene unclear. The CDR3 bases are TGTGCCAGCAGCTTGTTTCGCGACGAGCAGTACTTC. Amino acid sequence: CASSLFRDEQYF.